These 16 T cell receptor beta chains came from one sample sequenced in a study of CD8+ T cells in alopecia areata. Cells that came from pooled cutaneous lymph nodes were sorted using CD4, CD8alpha, NKG2D, NKG2ACE and other markers. Once RNA had been extracted, it was reverse transcribed into cDNA to act as the sequencing template. TCRdb's copy holds only in-frame clones and misses some; the assay was immunoSEQ multiplex PCR. The repertoire yields approximately 280,000 clones, none seen only once; the top ten contain 1.2%. The sequenced sample was CD4+ T cells sorted from a lymph node. Receptors were obtained from a C3H/HeJ mouse with alopecia areata. Strain haplotype at MHC: H2-k.

This clone occurred a few times. Gene labels here are mouse ones. The read comes to an end 4 residues before the CDR3 does, leaving the germline J gene to fill in the end. The identical CDR3 is also encoded by other nucleotide sequences in the sample. The chain has TRBV19 and TRBJ2-3; 8 nucleotides match TRBD2. The V gene's germline CDR1 is FNHDT and CDR2 SITEND (reference sequence). The length of the CDR3 is 15 residues. Trimming removed 2 bases from V and 1 base from J; junction bases left unmatched: 3. CDR3 DNA (partial): TGTGCCAGCAGTATGGGGGGGGCGGGTGCAGAA. Its translation: CASSMGGAGAE. The complete CDR3 protein is CASSMGGAGAETLYF.

As concerns this clone: Mouse gene names apply. The missing CDR3 end, 4 residues past where the read stops, is filled in from the germline J gene. Distinct nucleotide sequences in the sample also encode this CDR3. The rearrangement joins TRBV1 to TRBJ2-1; 8 bases align to TRBD2. V trimming: 2 bases; J trimming: 3 bases; junction bases outside the gene matches: 0. CDR1 NSQYPW and CDR2 LRSPGD come from the germline V gene (reference sequence). The CDR3 sequence is 14 residues long. The DNA read from the CDR3 is TGCACCTGCAGTGCAACTGGGGGCTATGCT. It translates to CTCSATGGYA. The entire CDR3 sequence reads CTCSATGGYAEQFF.

On this clone itself: The genes and germline here are from mouse. Read sequence stops 4 residues before the CDR3 end, and the germline J gene provides the missing end. The rearrangement links TRBV19 to TRBJ2-7, with D hard to call. The CDR3 totals 10 residues. Looked up from germline, CDR1 is FNHDT and CDR2 is SITEND (reference sequence). CDR3 bases read: TGTGCCAGCAGTATGGAT. This translates into CASSMD. The entire CDR3 sequence reads CASSMDEQYF.

Notes on this clone: Gene names are the mouse ones. The read ends 4 residues before the CDR3 terminus; that terminus is restored from the germline J gene. The rearrangement uses TRBV1 and TRBJ2-5; 8 bases line up with TRBD2. This CDR3 has 14 amino acids. The J segment lost 3 bases and the V segment lost 5 bases, leaving 4 bases of the junction unmatched. CDR1 is NSQYPW, CDR2 LRSPGD, per germline (reference sequence). The CDR3 protein is CTCSPNWGQDTQYF. The sequenced part of the CDR3 DNA is TGCACCTGCAGTCCAAACTGGGGGCAAGAC.

This clone was seen more than once but under ten times. Gene names are mouse gene names. The read stops 4 residues short of the end of the CDR3; the missing end is completed from the germline J gene. The chain uses TRBV31 and TRBJ2-1; 12 bases align to TRBD2. CDR1 and CDR2 (germline): GKSSPN, SITVG. The CDR3 covers 15 residues. V lost 0 bases and J lost 5; bases outside the gene matches: 2. The sequenced part of the CDR3 DNA is TGTGCCTGGAGTCTGAGGACTGGGGGGGATGCT. It is translated as CAWSLRTGGDA. The CDR3, in full, reads CAWSLRTGGDAEQFF.

This clone was recorded a few times. Any gene name here is a mouse gene name. The DNA read from the CDR3 is TGTGCCAGCAGTATAGCCGGGACAAAGTAT. Its protein product is CASSIAGTKY. The full CDR3 sequence reads CASSIAGTKYEQYF. V usage is TRBV19 and J usage is TRBJ2-7; D perhaps matches TRBD1 (6 bases). The read terminates 4 residues before the CDR3 end, so the remaining end is supplied by the germline J gene. The CDR3 runs to 14 residues. CDR1 and CDR2 from the germline V gene are FNHDT and SITEND (reference sequence).

The table lists this clone with a few counts. Germline and genes here are mouse. The CDR3 sequence is CASPTGGDTEVFF. The DNA read from the CDR3 is TGTGCCAGCCCCACAGGGGGGGACACA. V usage is TRBV19 and J usage is TRBJ1-1; 8 bases map to TRBD1. The read comes to an end 4 residues before the CDR3 does, leaving the germline J gene to fill in the end. After removal of 7 bases from V and 3 bases from J, the junction contained 5 bases not matched to a gene. Per the germline V gene, CDR1 is FNHDT and CDR2 is SITEND (reference sequence). The CDR3 totals 13 residues.

Only a few counts were recorded for this clone. Genes and germline are mouse. The read finishes 4 residues shy of the CDR3 end, and the germline J gene is used to complete it. The chain recombines TRBV13-1 with TRBJ2-4; TRBD1 aligns across 7 bases. Germline loops: CDR1 NSHNY, CDR2 SYGAGN. This CDR3 spans 14 amino acids. The CDR3 reads CASSGDSGGNTLYF. Partial CDR3 DNA: TGTGCCAGCAGTGGGGACAGTGGAGGAAAC.

In the case of this clone: Genes here carry mouse names. The sequence runs out 4 residues before the end of the CDR3; the remainder is reconstructed from the germline J gene. The genes are TRBV14 and TRBJ2-4; 7 bases fit TRBD1. The CDR3 length is 13 residues. Germline V gene lookup returns CDR1 SGHDT and CDR2 FRDEAV. The CDR3 bases that were read are TGTGCCAGCAGTACGACAGGGTTAAAC. As protein: CASSTTGLN. The whole CDR3 sequence is CASSTTGLNTLYF.

In its sample, this clone was seen a few times. Gene and germline names: mouse. The read stops 4 residues short of the end of the CDR3; the missing end is completed from the germline J gene. This chain uses TRBV14 with TRBJ2-5; the D gene is possibly TRBD1 (6 bases). The length of the CDR3 is 14 residues. Germline V gene data show CDR1 as SGHDT and CDR2 as FRDEAV. CDR3: CASSPLGTKDTQYF. The sequenced part of the CDR3 DNA is TGTGCCAGCAGTCCCCTCGGGACAAAAGAC.

This clone was found a few times. Genes and germline come from the mouse. The CDR3 end lies 4 residues beyond the end of the read and is filled in from the germline J gene. V and J are TRBV13-1 and TRBJ2-1; TRBD2 aligns across 8 bases. CDR1 and CDR2 from the germline V gene are NSHNY and SYGAGN. The CDR3 is 15 residues long. The V segment lost 3 bases and the J segment 5 bases; nucleotides outside the gene matches: 7. The CDR3 loop reads CASSGAGGADAEQFF. CDR3 bases read: TGTGCCAGCAGTGGGGCCGGGGGGGCGGATGCT.

This clone came up many times. Gene and germline names: mouse. The CDR3 bases that were read are TGTGCCAGCAGGGGGACTGGGGACACCGGG. Translation gives CASRGTGDTG. The whole CDR3 protein reads CASRGTGDTGQLYF. J is TRBJ2-2 and V is TRBV13-3; 10 positions agree with TRBD2. The sequenced fragment ends 4 residues before the CDR3 boundary, so the rest is inferred from the germline J gene. After removal of 5 bases from V and 3 bases from J, the junction contained 1 base not matched to a gene. CDR3 length: 14 amino acids. Per the germline V gene, CDR1 is NNHDY and CDR2 is SYVADS.

This clone was picked up many times. The genes and germline here are from mouse. The read comes to an end 4 residues before the CDR3 does, leaving the germline J gene to fill in the end. The chain couples TRBV17 to TRBJ1-2; a possible D gene is TRBD1 (5 bases). The length of the CDR3 is 14 residues. In germline, CDR1 is MNHDT, CDR2 YYDKIL. V was cut by 1 base and J by 4 bases, with 10 bases left in between. The CDR3 spells CASSRARVGSDYTF. CDR3 DNA (partial): TGTGCTAGCAGTAGAGCCAGGGTCGGCTCC. The complete variable domain, with remaining parts taken from reference TRBV17 and TRBJ1-2, reads DTTVKQNPRYKLARVGKPVNLICSQTMNHDTMYWYQKKPNQAPKLLLFYYDKILNREADTFEKFQSSRPNNSFCSLYIGSAGLEYSAMYLCASSRARVGSDYTFGSGTRLLVI.

This clone was counted between two and nine times. Gene labels here are mouse ones. Read coverage stops 4 residues before the CDR3 terminus; the germline J gene supplies the remainder. The chain combines TRBV17 with TRBJ2-3; tentatively, D is TRBD1 (5 bases). V lost 0 bases, J lost 0 bases, and 10 bases lay in between. Germline CDR1 MNHDT, CDR2 YYDKIL. The CDR3 length is 16 residues. This CDR3 is CASSRDETASAETLYF. Partial CDR3 DNA: TGTGCTAGCAGTAGAGATGAGACAGCTAGTGCAGAA.

As regards this clone: The gene names given are mouse names. The sequence runs out 4 residues before the end of the CDR3; the remainder is reconstructed from the germline J gene. The chain is built from TRBV1 and TRBJ1-1; D is possibly TRBD1 (6 bases). CDR3 length: 15 amino acids. V lost 6 bases and J 0 bases, leaving 14 bases between the germline ends. Germline CDR1 reads NSQYPW; CDR2 reads LRSPGD (reference sequence). The covered CDR3 bases are TGCACCTGCAGAGCTTCCGGGACAACAAACACA. It codes for CTCRASGTTNT. The full CDR3 reads CTCRASGTTNTEVFF. Full variable domain (rest looked up from reference TRBV1 and TRBJ1-1): VTLLEQNPRWRLVPRGQAVNLRCILKNSQYPWMSWYQQDLQKQLQWLFTLRSPGDKEVKSLPGADYLATRVTDTELRLQVANMSQGRTLYCTCRASGTTNTEVFFGKGTRLTVV.

Remarks on this clone: All gene names here are mouse names. The read terminates 4 residues ahead of where the CDR3 ends, so the germline J gene completes it. V gene TRBV5 combines with J gene TRBJ2-4; 13 bases align to TRBD2. The CDR3 contains 16 residues. CDR1 and CDR2 from the germline V gene are LGHNA and YNLKQL (reference sequence). The ends lost 4 bases at V and 0 bases at J; junction bases unmatched: 1. CDR3 loop: CASSRDWGGSQNTLYF. The sequenced part of the CDR3 DNA is TGTGCCAGCAGCCGGGACTGGGGGGGTAGTCAAAAC.